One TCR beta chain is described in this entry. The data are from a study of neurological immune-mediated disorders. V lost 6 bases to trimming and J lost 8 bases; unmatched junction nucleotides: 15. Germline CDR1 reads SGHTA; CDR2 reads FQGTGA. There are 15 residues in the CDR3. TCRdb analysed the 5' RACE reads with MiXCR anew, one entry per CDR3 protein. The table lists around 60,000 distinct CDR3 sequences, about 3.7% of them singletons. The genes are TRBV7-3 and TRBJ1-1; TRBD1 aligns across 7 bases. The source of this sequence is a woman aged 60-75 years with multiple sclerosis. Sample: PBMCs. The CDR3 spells CASSYTGAGVREAFF. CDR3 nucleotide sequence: TGTGCCAGCAGTTATACAGGGGCCGGCGTACGGGAAGCTTTCTTT.